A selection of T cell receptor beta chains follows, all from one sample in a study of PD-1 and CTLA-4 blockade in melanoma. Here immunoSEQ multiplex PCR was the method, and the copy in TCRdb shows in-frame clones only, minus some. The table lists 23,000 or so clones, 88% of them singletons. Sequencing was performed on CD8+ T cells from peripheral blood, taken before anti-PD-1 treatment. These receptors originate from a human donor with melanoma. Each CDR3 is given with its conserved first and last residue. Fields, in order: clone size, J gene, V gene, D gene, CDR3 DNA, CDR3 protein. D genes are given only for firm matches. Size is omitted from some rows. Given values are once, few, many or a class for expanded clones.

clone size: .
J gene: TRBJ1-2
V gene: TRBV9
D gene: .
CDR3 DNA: TGTGCCAGCAGCAGTGCTGGTGGCTACACCTTC
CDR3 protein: CASSSAGGYTF

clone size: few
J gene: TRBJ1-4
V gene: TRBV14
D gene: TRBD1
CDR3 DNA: TGTGCCAGCAGCCGGGGGACAGCAACCTTTGAAAAACTGTTTTTT
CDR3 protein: CASSRGTATFEKLFF

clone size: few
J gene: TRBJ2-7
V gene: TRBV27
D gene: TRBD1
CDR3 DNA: TGTGCCAGCAGCCCTACCGGGACAGGGCACGACGAGCAGTACTTC
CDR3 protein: CASSPTGTGHDEQYF

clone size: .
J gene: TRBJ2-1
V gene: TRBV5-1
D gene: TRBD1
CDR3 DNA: TGCGCCAGCAGCTACAGGGGCTACAATGAGCAGTTCTTC
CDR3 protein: CASSYRGYNEQFF

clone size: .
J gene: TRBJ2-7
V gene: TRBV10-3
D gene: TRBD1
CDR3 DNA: TGTGCCATCACTGGGGACAGAAGCGAGCAGTACTTC
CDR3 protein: CAITGDRSEQYF

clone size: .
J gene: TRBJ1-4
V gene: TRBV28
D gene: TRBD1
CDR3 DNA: TGTGCCAGCAGTCGGGACAGTTCAACTAATGAAAAACTGTTTTTT
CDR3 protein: CASSRDSSTNEKLFF

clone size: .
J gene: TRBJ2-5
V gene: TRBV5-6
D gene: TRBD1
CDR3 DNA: TGTGCCAGCAGGAACCCCGGGACAGGGCAGACCCAGTACTTC
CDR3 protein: CASRNPGTGQTQYF

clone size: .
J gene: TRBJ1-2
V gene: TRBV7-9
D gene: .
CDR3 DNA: TGTGCCAGCAGCTTAGGGGGCCCCGATGGCTACACCTTC
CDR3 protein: CASSLGGPDGYTF

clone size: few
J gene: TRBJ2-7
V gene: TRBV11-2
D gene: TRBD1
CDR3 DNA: TGTGCCAGCAGCACCACCGGGACAGGGAGCTCCTACGAGCAGTACTTC
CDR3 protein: CASSTTGTGSSYEQYF

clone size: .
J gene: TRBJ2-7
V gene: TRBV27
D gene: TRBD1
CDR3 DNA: TGTGCCAGCAACCCCTTAGGGGGCCACGAGCAGTACTTC
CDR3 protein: CASNPLGGHEQYF

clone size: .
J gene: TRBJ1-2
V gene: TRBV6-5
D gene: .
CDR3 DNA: TGTGCCAGCAGTTACAATTCGTGGACAGCCGATGGCTACACCTTC
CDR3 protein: CASSYNSWTADGYTF

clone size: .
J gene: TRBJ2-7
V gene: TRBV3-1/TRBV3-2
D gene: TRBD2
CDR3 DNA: TGTGCCAGCAGCCAAGATGCCTTTAGCGGGGGAATCTCCTACGAGCAGTACTTC
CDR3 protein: CASSQDAFSGGISYEQYF

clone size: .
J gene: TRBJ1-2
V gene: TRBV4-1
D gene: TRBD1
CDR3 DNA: TGCGCCAGCAGCCAGGGAGATGGGAGGGACAGGGCTGATGGCTACACCTTC
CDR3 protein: CASSQGDGRDRADGYTF

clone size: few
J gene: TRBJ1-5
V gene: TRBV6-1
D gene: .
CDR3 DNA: TGTGCCAGCAGTGAGACAGCGCTACATCAGCCCCAGCATTTT
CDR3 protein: CASSETALHQPQHF

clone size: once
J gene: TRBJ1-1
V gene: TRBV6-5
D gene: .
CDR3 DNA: TGTGCCAGCAGTTACTCGGGTCTCCCGGCAGCTGAAGCTTTCTTT
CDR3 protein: CASSYSGLPAAEAFF

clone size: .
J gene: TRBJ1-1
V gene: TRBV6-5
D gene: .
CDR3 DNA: TGTGCCAGCAGTCAATACTGGAACACTGAAGCTTTCTTT
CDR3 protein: CASSQYWNTEAFF

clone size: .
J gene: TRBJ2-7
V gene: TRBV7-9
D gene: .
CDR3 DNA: TGTGCCAGCAGCTCGCCCCTCGGAATGGGCTCCTACGAGCAGTACTTC
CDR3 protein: CASSSPLGMGSYEQYF

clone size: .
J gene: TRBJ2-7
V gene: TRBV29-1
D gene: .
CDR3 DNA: TGCAGCGTTTTATCCCAGGACTCCTACGAGCAGTACTTC
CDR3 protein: CSVLSQDSYEQYF

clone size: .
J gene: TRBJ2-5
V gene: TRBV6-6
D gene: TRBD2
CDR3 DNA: TGTGCCAGCAGTCCTCTCGGACTAGCGGGGGGCACCGCCCAAGAGACCCAGTACTTC
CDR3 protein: CASSPLGLAGGTAQETQYF

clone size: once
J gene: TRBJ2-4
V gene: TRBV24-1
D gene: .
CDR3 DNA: TGTGCCACCAAGCCAGGGACAGCCAAAAACATTCAGTACTTC
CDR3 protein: CATKPGTAKNIQYF

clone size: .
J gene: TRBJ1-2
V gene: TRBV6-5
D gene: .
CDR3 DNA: TGTGCCAGCAACTCCAGGACCCTAGTTAGGGGCGGCTACACCTTC
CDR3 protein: CASNSRTLVRGGYTF

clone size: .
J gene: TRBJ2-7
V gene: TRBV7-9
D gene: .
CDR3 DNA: TGTGCCAGCGGGTTTAAGGTTTACGAGCAGTACTTC
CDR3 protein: CASGFKVYEQYF

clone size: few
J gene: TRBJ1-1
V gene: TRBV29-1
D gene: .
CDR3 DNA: TGCAGCGTTGGAGAGAACACTGAAGCTTTCTTT
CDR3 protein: CSVGENTEAFF

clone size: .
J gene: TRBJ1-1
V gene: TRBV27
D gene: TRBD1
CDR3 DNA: TGTGCCAGCACTCCAGGACAGGGGGCTTCTGAAGCTTTCTTT
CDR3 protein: CASTPGQGASEAFF

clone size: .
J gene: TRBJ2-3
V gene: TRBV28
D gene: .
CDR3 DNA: TGTGCCAGCAGTCCCCTAGATCACAGAGATACGCAGTATTTT
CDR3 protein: CASSPLDHRDTQYF

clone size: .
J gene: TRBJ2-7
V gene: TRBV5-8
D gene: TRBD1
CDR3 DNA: TGTGCCAGCAGCTTGACAGGGGCTATCGAGCAGTACTTC
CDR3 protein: CASSLTGAIEQYF

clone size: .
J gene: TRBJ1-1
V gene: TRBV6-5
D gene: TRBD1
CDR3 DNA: TGTGCCAGCAGTTACTCAGAGGGACAGGGAGCTTTCTTT
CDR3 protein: CASSYSEGQGAFF

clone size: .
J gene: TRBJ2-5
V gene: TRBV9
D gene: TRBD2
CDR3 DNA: TGTGCCAGCAGCGAGCGGGGGGGCCAAGAGACCCAGTACTTC
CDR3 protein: CASSERGGQETQYF

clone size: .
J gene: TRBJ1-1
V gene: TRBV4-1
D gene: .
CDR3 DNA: TGCGCCAGCAGCCAAGAGGCAGAGAACACTGAAGCTTTCTTT
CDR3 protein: CASSQEAENTEAFF

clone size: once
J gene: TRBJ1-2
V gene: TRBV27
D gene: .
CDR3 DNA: TGTGCCAGCAGTTCCTCCGGGGGGAGCTATGGCTACACCTTC
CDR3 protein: CASSSSGGSYGYTF

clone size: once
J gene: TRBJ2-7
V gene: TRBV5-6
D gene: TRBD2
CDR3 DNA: TGTGCCAGCAGCTTCTCGACTAGCGGGGGGGCCTACGAGCAGTACTTC
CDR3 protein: CASSFSTSGGAYEQYF

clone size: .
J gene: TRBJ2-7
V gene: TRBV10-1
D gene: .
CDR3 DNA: TGCGCCAGCAGGGAGCACTACGAGCAGTACTTC
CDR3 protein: CASREHYEQYF

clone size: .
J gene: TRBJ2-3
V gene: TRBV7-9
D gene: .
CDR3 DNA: TGTGCCAGCTCAGATACGCAGTATTTT
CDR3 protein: CASSDTQYF

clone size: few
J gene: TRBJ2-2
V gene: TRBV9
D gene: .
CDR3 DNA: TGTGCCAGCAGCCTCGCAAACACCGGGGAGCTGTTTTTT
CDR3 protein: CASSLANTGELFF

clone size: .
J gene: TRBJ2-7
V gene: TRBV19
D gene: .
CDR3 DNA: TGTGCCAGTAGTACAGACCCCGGTCGGGAGCAGTACTTC
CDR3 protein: CASSTDPGREQYF

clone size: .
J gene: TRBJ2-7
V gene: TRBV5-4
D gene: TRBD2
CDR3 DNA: TGTGCCAGCAGCTTGGTTGGGGGGGACGAGCAGTACTTC
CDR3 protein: CASSLVGGDEQYF

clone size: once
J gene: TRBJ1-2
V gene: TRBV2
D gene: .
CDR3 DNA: TGTGCCAGCAGTGAATCGAACGGTCCTCTTTATGGCTACACCTTC
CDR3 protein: CASSESNGPLYGYTF

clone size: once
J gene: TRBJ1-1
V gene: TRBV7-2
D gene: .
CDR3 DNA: TGTGCCAGCAGCCCCAGGGCGGGCACTGAAGCTTTCTTT
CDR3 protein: CASSPRAGTEAFF

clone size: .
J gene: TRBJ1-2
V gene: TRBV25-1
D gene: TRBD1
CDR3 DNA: TGTGCCAGCAGAAGGACAGGGGAGATGGATGGCTACACCTTC
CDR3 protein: CASRRTGEMDGYTF

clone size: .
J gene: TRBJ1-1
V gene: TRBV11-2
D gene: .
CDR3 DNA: TGTGCCAGCAGCTCGCAGCCCAGGGGCTACTTGAACACTGAAGCTTTCTTT
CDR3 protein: CASSSQPRGYLNTEAFF

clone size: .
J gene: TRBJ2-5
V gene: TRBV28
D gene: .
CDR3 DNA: TGTGCCAGCAGTTTTGGGTATGGGGAGACCCAGTACTTC
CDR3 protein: CASSFGYGETQYF

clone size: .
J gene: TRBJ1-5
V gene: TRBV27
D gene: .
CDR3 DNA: TGTGCCAGCAGTCCGAACCCCGATCGGCTCACAGTGGGTAGCAATCAGCCCCAGCATTTT
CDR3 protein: CASSPNPDRLTVGSNQPQHF

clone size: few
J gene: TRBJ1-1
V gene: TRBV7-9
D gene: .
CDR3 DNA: TGTGCCAGCAGCGATACAACCCGTAACACTGAAGCTTTCTTT
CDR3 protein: CASSDTTRNTEAFF

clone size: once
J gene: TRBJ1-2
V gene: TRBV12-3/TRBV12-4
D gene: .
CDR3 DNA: TGTGCCAGCAGTTCGGGGGGCATGTATGGCTACACCTTC
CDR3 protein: CASSSGGMYGYTF

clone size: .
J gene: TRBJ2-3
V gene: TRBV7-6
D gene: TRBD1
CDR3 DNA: TGTGCCAGCAGCTCCTACAACAGGGGAACAGATACGCAGTATTTT
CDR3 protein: CASSSYNRGTDTQYF

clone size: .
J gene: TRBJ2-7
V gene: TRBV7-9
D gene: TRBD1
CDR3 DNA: TGTGCCAGCAGCTTAGGACAGGGGGTACCATACGAGCAGTACTTC
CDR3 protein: CASSLGQGVPYEQYF

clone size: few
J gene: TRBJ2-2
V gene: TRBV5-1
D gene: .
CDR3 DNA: TGCGCCAGCACCCTACAAGGATACGACACCGGGGAGCTGTTTTTT
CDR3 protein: CASTLQGYDTGELFF

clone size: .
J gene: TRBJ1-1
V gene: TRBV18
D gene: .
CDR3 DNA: TGTGCCAGCTCACCTTATGAGCAGGGCAGGCGGTTCGACACTGAAGCTTTCTTT
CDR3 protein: CASSPYEQGRRFDTEAFF

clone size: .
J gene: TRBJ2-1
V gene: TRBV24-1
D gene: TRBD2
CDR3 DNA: TGTGCCACCAGTGACCCCGGGACTAGCGGGCCTTCCTACAATGAGCAGTTCTTC
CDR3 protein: CATSDPGTSGPSYNEQFF

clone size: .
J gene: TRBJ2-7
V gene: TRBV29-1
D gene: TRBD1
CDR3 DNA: TGCAGCGTCGAGACAGGGACCCCCTACGAGCAGTACTTC
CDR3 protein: CSVETGTPYEQYF